These T cell receptor beta chains were read from a single sample in a study of regulatory T cells in long-lasting Graves disease. TCRdb reprocessed the multiplex PCR reads with MiXCR, giving one entry per CDR3 protein. The table shows 500,000 or so distinct CDR3 sequences, with about 15% occurring only once. These same records also appear under a second study, on T cells in Graves' hyperthyroidism and ophthalmopathy.

The material sequenced was peripheral blood mononuclear cells (PBMCs), taken at new diagnosis, from a patient treated with antithyroid drugs. The receptors were sampled from a middle-aged woman with Graves disease. The CDR3 runs from the conserved cysteine through the conserved F or W. A D gene is named only where the DNA matches it firmly. For some rows the clone size is stated as once, few or many, or as a class when expanded; others skip it.

v_gene	abundance	d_gene	j_gene	CDR3aa	CDR3nt
TRBV9	few	-	TRBJ2-3	CASSVAGAGSPDTQYF	TGTGCCAGCAGCGTAGCTGGGGCCGGCAGTCCGGATACGCAGTATTTT
TRBV5-1	many	-	TRBJ2-1	CASSPYRPDNEQFF	TGCGCCAGCAGCCCATACAGACCGGACAATGAGCAGTTCTTC
TRBV7-3	many	-	TRBJ2-1	CASSLSQGNEQFF	TGTGCCAGCAGCTTATCGCAGGGCAATGAGCAGTTCTTC
TRBV2	many	-	TRBJ1-6	CACKTGSGNSPLHF	TGTGCCTGTAAAACAGGGTCGGGTAATTCACCCCTCCACTTT
TRBV7-2	-	-	TRBJ2-5	CASSSRSLEPQYF	TGTGCCAGCAGCTCCAGGTCGCTTGAGCCCCAGTACTTC
TRBV5-6	-	TRBD1	TRBJ1-4	CASSLAGTGDEKLFF	TGTGCCAGCAGCTTGGCCGGGACAGGGGATGAAAAACTGTTTTTT
TRBV5-1	-	TRBD1	TRBJ2-2	CASSRTGATNTGELFF	TGCGCCAGCAGCCGGACAGGGGCGACGAACACCGGGGAGCTGTTTTTT
TRBV12-3/TRBV12-4	many	TRBD2	TRBJ2-1	CASSQTSGAHNEQFF	TGTGCCAGCAGCCAGACTAGCGGGGCACACAATGAGCAGTTCTTC
TRBV11-2	-	-	TRBJ1-5	CASSKGAVGYSNQPQHF	TGTGCCAGCAGCAAAGGGGCGGTCGGATATAGCAATCAGCCCCAGCATTTT
TRBV5-6	-	-	TRBJ2-5	CASSPYDGRGIEETQYF	TGTGCCAGCAGCCCGTACGATGGCAGGGGTATCGAAGAGACCCAGTACTTC
TRBV25-1	few	-	TRBJ1-4	CASSEYRSRGPTNEKLFF	TGTGCCAGCAGTGAATATAGGTCTCGGGGGCCAACTAATGAAAAACTGTTTTTT
TRBV5-1	-	-	TRBJ2-5	CASSLVGPLAQETQYF	TGCGCCAGCAGCTTGGTAGGCCCTCTGGCGCAAGAGACCCAGTACTTC
TRBV11-2	-	-	TRBJ2-1	CASSRGRGHEQFF	TGTGCCAGCTCTAGGGGGAGGGGGCATGAGCAGTTCTTC
TRBV2	many	-	TRBJ1-5	CASSLTELGLKPQHF	TGTGCCAGCAGCCTGACAGAACTTGGTCTTAAGCCCCAGCATTTT
TRBV5-8	few	-	TRBJ2-2	CASRSGPNPTGELFF	TGTGCCAGCAGATCGGGACCTAACCCGACCGGGGAGCTGTTTTTT
TRBV20-1	-	-	TRBJ1-1	CSARAPGKAEAFF	TGCAGTGCTAGAGCTCCAGGGAAGGCTGAAGCTTTCTTT
TRBV5-1	-	-	TRBJ2-5	CASRSSEGGETQYF	TGCGCCAGCAGATCTAGCGAGGGCGGGGAGACCCAGTACTTC
TRBV11-3	many	-	TRBJ1-1	CASSQTGQNTEAFF	TGTGCCAGCAGCCAGACGGGACAGAACACTGAAGCTTTCTTT
TRBV20-1	-	-	TRBJ2-1	CSATGPTPASYNEQFF	TGCAGTGCTACCGGACCGACCCCCGCGTCCTACAATGAGCAGTTCTTC
TRBV5-5	many	-	TRBJ2-1	CASSLQRLGAYNEQFF	TGTGCCAGCAGCCTTCAGCGGCTTGGCGCCTACAATGAGCAGTTCTTC
TRBV6-1	few	-	TRBJ2-7	CASSTWDSKLPYEQYF	TGTGCCAGCAGTACCTGGGACTCAAAGTTGCCCTACGAGCAGTACTTC
TRBV20-1	few	-	TRBJ2-7	CSATGPRGEQYF	TGCAGTGCGACAGGCCCAAGGGGGGAGCAGTACTTC
TRBV5-5	few	-	TRBJ1-3	CASSSTTGNTIYF	TGTGCCAGCAGCAGCACGACCGGAAACACCATATATTTT
TRBV10-3	many	-	TRBJ2-2	CAISEWGQTNTGELFF	TGTGCCATCAGTGAGTGGGGCCAGACGAACACCGGGGAGCTGTTTTTT
TRBV13	once	TRBD2	TRBJ2-4	CASRRSGRENIQYF	TGTGCCAGCAGACGTAGCGGGAGGGAAAACATTCAGTACTTC
TRBV9	-	-	TRBJ1-1	CASSVGASGTEAFF	TGTGCCAGCAGCGTAGGGGCCTCGGGCACTGAAGCTTTCTTT
TRBV20-1	few	-	TRBJ2-3	CSARKADSTDTQYF	TGCAGTGCTAGAAAAGCGGACTCCACAGATACGCAGTATTTT
TRBV15	many	TRBD1	TRBJ2-7	CATSRAPGQGYEQYF	TGTGCCACCAGCAGGGCCCCGGGACAGGGATACGAGCAGTACTTC
TRBV27	-	-	TRBJ2-1	CASSWSGNYNEQFF	TGTGCCAGCAGTTGGTCCGGGAACTACAATGAGCAGTTCTTC
TRBV20-1	many	-	TRBJ2-4	CSARREASNIQYF	TGCAGTGCGAGACGAGAGGCCTCAAACATTCAGTACTTC
TRBV7-2	many	-	TRBJ1-1	CASSLAPGMNTEAFF	TGTGCCAGCAGCTTAGCCCCCGGGATGAACACTGAAGCTTTCTTT
TRBV20-1	many	-	TRBJ1-1	CSAREIRGDTEAFF	TGCAGTGCTAGAGAAATCCGGGGTGACACTGAAGCTTTCTTT
TRBV7-9	many	TRBD2	TRBJ2-1	CASSRDLAGGWGNEQFF	TGTGCCAGCTCGAGGGACCTAGCGGGGGGTTGGGGCAATGAGCAGTTCTTC
TRBV4-1	many	-	TRBJ1-1	CASSQVSGVRSMNTEAFF	TGCGCCAGCAGCCAAGTTTCAGGGGTTAGATCCATGAACACTGAAGCTTTCTTT
TRBV6-4	-	-	TRBJ2-1	CASSERGEGYNEQFF	TGTGCCAGCAGTGAGAGGGGAGAGGGGTACAATGAGCAGTTCTTC
TRBV12-3/TRBV12-4	many	-	TRBJ2-5	CASSWRTQETQYF	TGTGCCAGCAGTTGGCGGACCCAAGAGACCCAGTACTTC
TRBV12-3/TRBV12-4	-	-	TRBJ1-2	CASSFGGAEFYGYTF	TGTGCCAGCAGTTTCGGGGGGGCGGAATTCTATGGCTACACCTTC
TRBV6-1	many	-	TRBJ2-7	CASSLYEQYF	TGTGCCAGCAGCCTTTACGAGCAGTACTTC
TRBV28	many	-	TRBJ2-7	CASSSTSPGTPLSYEQYF	TGTGCCAGCAGTTCAACCTCCCCCGGGACACCACTCTCCTACGAGCAGTACTTC
TRBV12-3/TRBV12-4	many	TRBD1	TRBJ1-1	CASSLIGGLGTEAFF	TGTGCCAGCAGTTTGATAGGGGGCCTGGGCACTGAAGCTTTCTTT
TRBV20-1	many	-	TRBJ2-3	CSASTGTDTQYF	TGCAGTGCGTCGACTGGGACAGATACGCAGTATTTT
TRBV2	few	TRBD1	TRBJ1-6	CASSEEGASNSPLHF	TGTGCCAGCAGTGAGGAGGGGGCTAGTAATTCACCCCTCCACTTT
TRBV20-1	many	-	TRBJ1-1	CSARPNTEAFF	TGCAGTGCTAGACCGAACACTGAAGCTTTCTTT
TRBV5-1	-	TRBD1	TRBJ2-7	CASSVTGTGIYEQYF	TGCGCCAGCAGCGTGACCGGGACAGGCATCTACGAGCAGTACTTC
TRBV10-2	few	-	TRBJ2-3	CASSGGSGADTQYF	TGCGCCAGCAGTGGGGGGTCTGGAGCAGATACGCAGTATTTT
TRBV29-1	-	TRBD1	TRBJ1-2	CSAGGTDYGYTF	TGCAGCGCCGGAGGGACAGACTATGGCTACACCTTC
TRBV20-1	many	-	TRBJ1-2	CSVEGGYTF	TGCAGTGTGGAGGGGGGCTACACCTTC
TRBV7-9	many	TRBD1	TRBJ1-2	CASSPQGDGYGYTF	TGTGCCAGCAGCCCACAGGGGGACGGCTATGGCTACACCTTC
TRBV3-1	many	-	TRBJ2-2	CASSPQAPTGELFF	TGTGCCAGCAGCCCACAGGCGCCGACCGGGGAGCTGTTTTTT
TRBV12-5	-	-	TRBJ2-3	CASGLGVSTDTQYF	TGTGCTAGTGGTTTGGGGGTTAGCACAGATACGCAGTATTTT
TRBV5-1	many	-	TRBJ1-2	CASRRAGNYGYTF	TGCGCCAGCAGAAGGGCGGGAAACTATGGCTACACCTTC